This T cell receptor (beta chain) was profiled in a study of cytomegalovirus exposure and HLA in healthy donors. The wider study: The use of the same platform for the 120 validation repertoires and the roughly 670 first-cohort repertoires was reported by a later analysis.

Using immunoSEQ multiplex PCR, the repertoire was profiled, and TCRdb retains in-frame clones only, with some absent. This table has 250,000 or so clones, around nine tenths appearing once. V was cut by 6 bases and J by 6 bases, with 6 bases left in between. CDR1 and CDR2 (germline): SNHLY, FYNNEI. The CDR3 runs to 11 residues. The sample taken for sequencing was PBMCs. The genes are TRBV2 and TRBJ2-1, with D unclear. The receptor comes from a man aged 18 to 35 in good health and CMV-seronegative. The CDR3 DNA is TGTGCCAGCAGGTTCTCCAATGAGCAGTTCTTC. It encodes CASRFSNEQFF.